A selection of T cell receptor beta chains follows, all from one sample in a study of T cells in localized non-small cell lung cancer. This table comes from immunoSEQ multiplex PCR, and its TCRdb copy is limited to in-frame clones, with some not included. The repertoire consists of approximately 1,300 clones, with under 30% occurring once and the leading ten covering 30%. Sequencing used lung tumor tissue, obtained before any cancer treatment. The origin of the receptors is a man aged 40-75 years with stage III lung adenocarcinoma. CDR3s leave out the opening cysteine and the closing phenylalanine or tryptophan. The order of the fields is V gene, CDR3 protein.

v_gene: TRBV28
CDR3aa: ASSPPGANYGYT

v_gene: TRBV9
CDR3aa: ASSVGGLAGGLGNEQF

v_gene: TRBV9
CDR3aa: ASSESAGAGTQY

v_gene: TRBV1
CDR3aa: ASSRGEQNTGELF

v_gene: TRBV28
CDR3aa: ASSLVRETKY

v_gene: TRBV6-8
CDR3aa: ASSYREPGANVLT

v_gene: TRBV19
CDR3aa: ASSIEQTSNYGYT

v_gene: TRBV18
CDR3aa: ASSGAGVVEQY

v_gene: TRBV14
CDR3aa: ASSPTTGAGNTIY

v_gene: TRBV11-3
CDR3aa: ASSFEPSSNYGYT

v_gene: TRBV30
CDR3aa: AFTAERDYEQY

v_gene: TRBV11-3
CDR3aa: ASSLVGAFSYNEQF

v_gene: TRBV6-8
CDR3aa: ASSVGQGGSRNTIY

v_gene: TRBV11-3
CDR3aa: ASSKSGSWYEQY